The T cell receptor (beta chain) under discussion was sequenced for a study of shared clonotypes between healthy human individuals. Findings and caveats of the study: Clonotypes not shared had lower generation probabilities than those common to all four donors. Sorted-subset sequencing was shown by rarefaction to be incomplete despite large depth.

Profiled with immunoSEQ multiplex PCR; TCRdb holds only in-frame clones, not every one. The sample carries roughly 1.4 million clones, around 98.5% recorded once. This clone showed up just once. Its matching antigen is unknown. This likely comes from a read error, as the CDR3 has no conserved phenylalanine or tryptophan at its end. It is unclear where the CDR3 begins or ends on the DNA, so no DNA is shown, and the CDR3 is as TCRdb lists it. Germline loops: CDR1 SNHLY, CDR2 FYNNEI. The CDR3 extends over 12 residues, inclusive of both ends. In the CD4+ fraction, cells were divided into CD45RA+ naive and CD45RA-negative memory subsets.

The chain links TRBV2 to TRBJ2-3; whether TRBD2, the table's D call, matches the DNA was not checked. The source material was naive CD4+ T cells sorted from blood. Documented subset: CD45RA+ positively selected. This clonotype was obtained from a man between 25 and 39 years old in good health. CDR3 in amino acids: CASSEEGLAGGL.